The following is a TCR beta chain sequence with its context. Trimming left V 2 bases short and J 1 base short, with 5 bases between. Looked up from germline, CDR1 is MNHEY and CDR2 is SMNVEV (reference sequence). The CDR3 covers 13 residues. This sample was included in a study of T cell changes during pregnancy in multiple sclerosis. Generated by immunoSEQ multiplex PCR, the TCRdb table keeps only in-frame clones and is missing some. Of 84,000 or so clones in the sample, around 94% were seen once. The sample here was peripheral blood, taken in the third trimester of pregnancy. The chain carries TRBV27 and TRBJ1-1; no definite D call. This sequence was found in a female donor with multiple sclerosis, enrolled in a pregnancy study. CDR3 nucleotides: TGTGCCAGCAGTTTACTACGGAACACTGAAGCTTTCTTT. Its protein product is CASSLLRNTEAFF.